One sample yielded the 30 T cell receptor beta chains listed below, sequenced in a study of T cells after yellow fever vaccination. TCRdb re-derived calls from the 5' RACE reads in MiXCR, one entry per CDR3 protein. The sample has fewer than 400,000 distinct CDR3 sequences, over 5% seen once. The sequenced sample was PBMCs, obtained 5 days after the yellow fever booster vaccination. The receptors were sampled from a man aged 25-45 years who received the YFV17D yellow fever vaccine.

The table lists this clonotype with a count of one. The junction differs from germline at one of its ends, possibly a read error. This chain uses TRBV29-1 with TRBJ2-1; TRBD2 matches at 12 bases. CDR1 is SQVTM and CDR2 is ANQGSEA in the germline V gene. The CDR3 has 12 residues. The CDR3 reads CSVEPSGGERFF. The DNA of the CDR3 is TGCAGCGTTGAACCTAGCGGGGGGGAGCGGTTCTTC.

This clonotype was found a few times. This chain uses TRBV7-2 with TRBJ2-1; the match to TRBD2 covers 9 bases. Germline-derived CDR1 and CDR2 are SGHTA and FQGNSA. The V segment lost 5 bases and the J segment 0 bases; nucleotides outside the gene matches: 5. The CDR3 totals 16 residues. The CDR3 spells CASSIFSGSSYNEQFF. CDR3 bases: TGTGCCAGCAGCATATTTAGCGGGAGCTCCTACAATGAGCAGTTCTTC.

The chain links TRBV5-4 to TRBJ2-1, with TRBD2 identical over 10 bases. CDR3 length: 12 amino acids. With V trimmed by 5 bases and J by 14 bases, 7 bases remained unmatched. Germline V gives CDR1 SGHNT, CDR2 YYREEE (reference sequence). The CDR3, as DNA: TGTGCCAGCAGTGAGCGGGAGGGCCGGGAGTTCTTC. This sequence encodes CASSEREGREFF.

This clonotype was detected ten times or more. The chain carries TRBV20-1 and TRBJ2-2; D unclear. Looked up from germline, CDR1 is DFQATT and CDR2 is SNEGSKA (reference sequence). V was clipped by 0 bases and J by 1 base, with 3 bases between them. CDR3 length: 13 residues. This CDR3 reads CSARDQNTGELFF. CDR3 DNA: TGCAGTGCTAGAGATCAGAACACCGGGGAGCTGTTTTTT.

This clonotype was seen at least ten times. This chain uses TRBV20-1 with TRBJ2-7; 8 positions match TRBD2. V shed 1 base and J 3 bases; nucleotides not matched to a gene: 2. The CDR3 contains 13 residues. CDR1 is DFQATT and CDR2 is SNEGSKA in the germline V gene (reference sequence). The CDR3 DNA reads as TGCAGTGCTAGAGGTGCGGGAGGCTACGAGCAGTACTTC. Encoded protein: CSARGAGGYEQYF.

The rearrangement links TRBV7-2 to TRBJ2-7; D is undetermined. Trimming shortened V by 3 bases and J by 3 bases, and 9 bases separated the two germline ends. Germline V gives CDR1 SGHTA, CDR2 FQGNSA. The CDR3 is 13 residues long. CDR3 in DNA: TGTGCCAGCAGCTTCTCGTCAAACTACGAGCAGTACTTC. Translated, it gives CASSFSSNYEQYF.

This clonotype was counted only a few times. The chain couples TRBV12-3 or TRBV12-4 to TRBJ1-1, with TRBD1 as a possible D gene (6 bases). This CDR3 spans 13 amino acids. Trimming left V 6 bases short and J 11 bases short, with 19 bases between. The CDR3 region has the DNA TGTGCCAGCAGACTTAATGGGGGCAAGGATGCTTTCTTT. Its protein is CASRLNGGKDAFF.

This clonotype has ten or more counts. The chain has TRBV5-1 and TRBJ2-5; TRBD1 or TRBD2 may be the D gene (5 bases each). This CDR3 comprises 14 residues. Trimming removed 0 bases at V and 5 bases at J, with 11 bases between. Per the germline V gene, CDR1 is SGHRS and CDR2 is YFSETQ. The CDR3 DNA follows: TGCGCCAGCAGCTTGGGCAACTGGGGGGAGACCCAGTACTTC. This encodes CASSLGNWGETQYF.

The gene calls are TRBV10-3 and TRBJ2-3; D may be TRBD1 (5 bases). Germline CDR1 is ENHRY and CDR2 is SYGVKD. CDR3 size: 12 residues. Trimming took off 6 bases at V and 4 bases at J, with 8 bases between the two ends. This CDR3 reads CAIRGLADTQYF. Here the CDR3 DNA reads TGTGCCATCAGGGGGCTCGCAGATACGCAGTATTTT.

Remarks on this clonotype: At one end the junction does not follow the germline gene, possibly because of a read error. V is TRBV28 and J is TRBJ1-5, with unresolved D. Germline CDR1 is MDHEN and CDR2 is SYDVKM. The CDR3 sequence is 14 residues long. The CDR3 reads CTSSSNLGNQPQHF. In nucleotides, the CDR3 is TGTACCAGCAGTTCAAACTTGGGCAATCAGCCCCAGCATTTT.

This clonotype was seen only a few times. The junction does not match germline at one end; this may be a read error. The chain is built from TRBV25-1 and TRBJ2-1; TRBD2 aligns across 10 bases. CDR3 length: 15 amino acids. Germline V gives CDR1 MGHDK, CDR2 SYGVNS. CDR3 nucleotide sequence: TGTGCCAGCAGTGTTCCACTAGCGGGGTACAATGGGCAGTTCTTC. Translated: CASSVPLAGYNGQFF.

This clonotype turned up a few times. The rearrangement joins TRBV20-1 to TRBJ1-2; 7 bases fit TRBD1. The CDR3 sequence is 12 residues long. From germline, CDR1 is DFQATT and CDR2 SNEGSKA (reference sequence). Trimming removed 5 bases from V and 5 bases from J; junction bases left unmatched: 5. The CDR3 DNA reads TGCAGTGCTGTGGACAGGACATATGGCTACACCTTC. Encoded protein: CSAVDRTYGYTF.

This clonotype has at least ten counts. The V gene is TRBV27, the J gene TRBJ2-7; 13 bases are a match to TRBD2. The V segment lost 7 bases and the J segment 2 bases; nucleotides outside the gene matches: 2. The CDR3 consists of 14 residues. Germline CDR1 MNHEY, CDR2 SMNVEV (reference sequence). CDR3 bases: TGTGCCAGCACCGGGACTAGCGGGGCCTACGAGCAGTACTTC. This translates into CASTGTSGAYEQYF.

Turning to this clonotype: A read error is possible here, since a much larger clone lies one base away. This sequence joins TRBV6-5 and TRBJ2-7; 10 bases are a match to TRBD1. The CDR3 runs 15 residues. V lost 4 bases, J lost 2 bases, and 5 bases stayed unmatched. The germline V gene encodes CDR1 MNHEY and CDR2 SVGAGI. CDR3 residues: CASSFRDRGPYEQYF. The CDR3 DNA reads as TGTGCCAGCAGTTTCCGGGACAGGGGCCCCTACGAGCAGTACTTC.

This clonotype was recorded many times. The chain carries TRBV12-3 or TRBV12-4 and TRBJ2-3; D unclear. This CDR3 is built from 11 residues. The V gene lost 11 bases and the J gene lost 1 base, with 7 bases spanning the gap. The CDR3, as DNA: TGTGCCTCCGGAGGCACAGATACGCAGTATTTT. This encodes CASGGTDTQYF.

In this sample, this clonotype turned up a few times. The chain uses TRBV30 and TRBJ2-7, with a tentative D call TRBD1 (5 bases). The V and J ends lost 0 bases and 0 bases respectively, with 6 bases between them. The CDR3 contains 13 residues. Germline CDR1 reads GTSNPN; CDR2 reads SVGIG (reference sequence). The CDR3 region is CAWSVGVSYEQYF. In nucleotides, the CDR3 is TGTGCCTGGAGTGTAGGGGTCTCCTACGAGCAGTACTTC.

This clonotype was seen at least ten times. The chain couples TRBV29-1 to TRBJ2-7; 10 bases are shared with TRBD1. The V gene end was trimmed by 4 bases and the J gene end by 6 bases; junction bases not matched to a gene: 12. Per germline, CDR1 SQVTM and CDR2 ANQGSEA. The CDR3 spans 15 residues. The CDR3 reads CSVATGTGDLAEQYF. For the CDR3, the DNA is TGCAGCGTTGCCACCGGGACAGGGGATCTAGCCGAGCAGTACTTC.

The CDR3 loop reads CASSEYGSGANVLTF. The CDR3 nucleotides are TGTGCCAGCAGTGAATACGGCTCTGGGGCCAACGTCCTGACTTTC. The chain links TRBV25-1 to TRBJ2-6, with no clear D. This CDR3 region has 15 residues. V shed 0 bases and J shed 0 bases, with 3 bases lying between them. Germline V lookup: CDR1 MGHDK, CDR2 SYGVNS.

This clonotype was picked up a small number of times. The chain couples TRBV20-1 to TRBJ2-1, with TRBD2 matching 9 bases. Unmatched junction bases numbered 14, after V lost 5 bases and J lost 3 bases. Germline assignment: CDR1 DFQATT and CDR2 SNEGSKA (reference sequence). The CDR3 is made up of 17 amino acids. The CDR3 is CSAGLLAASGNYNEQFF. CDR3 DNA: TGCAGTGCTGGCCTCCTGGCGGCTAGCGGGAACTACAATGAGCAGTTCTTC.

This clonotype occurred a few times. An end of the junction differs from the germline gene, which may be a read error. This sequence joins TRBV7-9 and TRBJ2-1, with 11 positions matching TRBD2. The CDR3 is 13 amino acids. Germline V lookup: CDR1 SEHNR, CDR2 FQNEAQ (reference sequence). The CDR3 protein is CASSTGTSGFVVF. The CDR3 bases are TGTGCCAGCAGCACCGGGACTAGCGGTTTCGTGGTCTTC.

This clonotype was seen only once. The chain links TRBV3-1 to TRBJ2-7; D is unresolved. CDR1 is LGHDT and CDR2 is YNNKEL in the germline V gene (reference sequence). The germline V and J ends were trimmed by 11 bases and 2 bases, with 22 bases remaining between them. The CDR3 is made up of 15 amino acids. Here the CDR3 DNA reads TGTGCCTCCAGCCAAGGCCCGGACCCCGCCTACGAGCAGTACTTC. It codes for CASSQGPDPAYEQYF.

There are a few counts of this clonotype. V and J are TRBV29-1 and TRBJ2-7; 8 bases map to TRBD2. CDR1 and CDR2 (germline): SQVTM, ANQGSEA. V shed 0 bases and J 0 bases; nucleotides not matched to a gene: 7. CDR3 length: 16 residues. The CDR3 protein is CSVEDGLAGTSYEQYF. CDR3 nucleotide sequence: TGCAGCGTTGAAGATGGGCTAGCGGGTACCTCCTACGAGCAGTACTTC.

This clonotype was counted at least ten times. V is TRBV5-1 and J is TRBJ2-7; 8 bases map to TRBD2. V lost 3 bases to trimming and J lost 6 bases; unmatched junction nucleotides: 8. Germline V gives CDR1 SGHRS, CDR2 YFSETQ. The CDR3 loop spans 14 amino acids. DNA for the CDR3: TGCGCCAGCAGCTCGGGGAGACTAGCGTTCGAGCAGTACTTC. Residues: CASSSGRLAFEQYF.

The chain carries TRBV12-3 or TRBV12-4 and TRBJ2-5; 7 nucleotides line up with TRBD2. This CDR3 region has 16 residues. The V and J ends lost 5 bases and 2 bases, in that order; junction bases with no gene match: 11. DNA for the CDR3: TGTGCCAGCAGTCTCGTTGCGGGGGTACGTCAAGAGACCCAGTACTTC. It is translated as CASSLVAGVRQETQYF.

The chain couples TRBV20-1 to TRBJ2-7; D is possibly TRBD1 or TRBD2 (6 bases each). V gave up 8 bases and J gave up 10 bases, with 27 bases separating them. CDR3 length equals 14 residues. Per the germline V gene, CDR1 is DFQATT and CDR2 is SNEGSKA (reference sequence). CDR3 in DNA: TGCAGTCTCCCTGAAGGGGGGCCTGGGGGCGGCCAGTACTTC. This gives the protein CSLPEGGPGGGQYF.

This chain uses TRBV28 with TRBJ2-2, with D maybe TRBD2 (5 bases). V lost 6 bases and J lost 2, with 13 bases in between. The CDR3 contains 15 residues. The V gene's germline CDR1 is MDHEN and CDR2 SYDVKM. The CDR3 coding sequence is TGTGCCAGCAGGGTACGGGAACTCAACACCGGGGAGCTGTTTTTT. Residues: CASRVRELNTGELFF. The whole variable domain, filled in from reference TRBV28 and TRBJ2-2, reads DVKVTQSSRYLVKRTGEKVFLECVQDMDHENMFWYRQDPGLGLRLIYFSYDVKMKEKGDIPEGYSVSREKKERFSLILESASTNQTSMYLCASRVRELNTGELFFGEGSRLTVL.

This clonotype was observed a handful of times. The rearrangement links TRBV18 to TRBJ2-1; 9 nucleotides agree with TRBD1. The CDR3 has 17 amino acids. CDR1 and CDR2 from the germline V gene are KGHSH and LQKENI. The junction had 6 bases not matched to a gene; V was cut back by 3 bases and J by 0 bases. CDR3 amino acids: CASSPGTGSPSYNEQFF. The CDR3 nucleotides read TGTGCCAGCTCACCCGGGACAGGGTCTCCCTCCTACAATGAGCAGTTCTTC. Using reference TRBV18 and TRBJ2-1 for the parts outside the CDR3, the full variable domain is NAGVMQNPRHLVRRRGQEARLRCSPMKGHSHVYWYRQLPEEGLKFMVYLQKENIIDESGMPKERFSAEFPKEGPSILRIQQVVRGDSAAYFCASSPGTGSPSYNEQFFGPGTRLTVL.

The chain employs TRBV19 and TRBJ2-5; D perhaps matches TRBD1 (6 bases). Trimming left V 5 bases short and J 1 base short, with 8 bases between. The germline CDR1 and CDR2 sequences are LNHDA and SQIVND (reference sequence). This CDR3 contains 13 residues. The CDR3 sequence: CASSRDIQETQYF. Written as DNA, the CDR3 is TGTGCCAGTAGTCGGGACATCCAAGAGACCCAGTACTTC. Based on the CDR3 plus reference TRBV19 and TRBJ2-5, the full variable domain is DGGITQSPKYLFRKEGQNVTLSCEQNLNHDAMYWYRQDPGQGLRLIYYSQIVNDFQKGDIAEGYSVSREKKESFPLTVTSAQKNPTAFYLCASSRDIQETQYFGPGTRLLVL.

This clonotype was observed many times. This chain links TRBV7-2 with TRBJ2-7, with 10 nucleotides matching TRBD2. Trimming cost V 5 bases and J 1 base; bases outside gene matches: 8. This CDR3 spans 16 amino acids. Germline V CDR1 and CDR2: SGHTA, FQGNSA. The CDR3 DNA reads TGTGCCAGCAGCAAGGGGTTACTAGCGGGGTCCTACGAGCAGTACTTC. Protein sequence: CASSKGLLAGSYEQYF.

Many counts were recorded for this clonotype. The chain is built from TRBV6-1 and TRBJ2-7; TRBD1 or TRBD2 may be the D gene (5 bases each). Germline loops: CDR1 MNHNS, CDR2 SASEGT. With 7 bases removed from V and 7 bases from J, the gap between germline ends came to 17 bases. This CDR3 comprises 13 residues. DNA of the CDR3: TGTGCCAGCACCCCGGGACGCCTACGGGAGCAGTACTTC. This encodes CASTPGRLREQYF.